The rows below give T cell receptor beta chains drawn from one sample of a study of cytomegalovirus exposure and HLA in healthy donors. TCRdb keeps only in-frame clones here, not all; method: immunoSEQ multiplex PCR. The table has fewer than 150,000 clones, about 78% seen once. The sequenced sample consisted of PBMCs. These receptors were obtained from a male donor in good health and CMV-seronegative. Both conserved end residues are trimmed from each CDR3.

TRBJ1-2 TRBV7-6 ASSKIRDSRYGYT
TRBJ2-7 TRBV7-9 ASTKQGALYEQY
TRBJ1-1 TRBV4-1 ASLQAPGYLSEAF
TRBJ2-5 TRBV30 AWTSGGAPGETQY
TRBJ2-5 TRBV7-8 ASSQTMGLQETQY
TRBJ1-1 TRBV19 ASSMDRGWTEAF
TRBJ1-1 TRBV7-8 ASSLTGLTEAF
TRBJ2-5 TRBV7-2 ASSPWEGAETQY
TRBJ1-4 TRBV7-8 ASSHGTPPATNEKLF
TRBJ2-1 TRBV5-1 ASSLSVFPSGNEQF
TRBJ1-1 TRBV6-5 ASSYSTGNTEAF
TRBJ2-7 TRBV9 ASSILAGGPQY
TRBJ2-3 TRBV6-4 ASSRTASDTQY
TRBJ2-1 TRBV7-9 ASSQVDPLLNEQF
TRBJ2-3 TRBV16 ATAPPGQAITDTQY
TRBJ1-5 TRBV29-1 SVGGSQGNQPQH
TRBJ1-3 TRBV5-4 ASSLGAGLPSGNTIY
TRBJ1-2 TRBV4-1 ASSQGTEIKNGYT
TRBJ1-6 TRBV27 ASSFPGAPLH
TRBJ2-1 TRBV19 ASSILTGFNEQF
TRBJ2-7 TRBV29-1 SVEGNQGNFREQY
TRBJ1-6 TRBV11-1 ASSPDTVRDSPLH
TRBJ1-1 TRBV7-2 ASSPLVGTGGARTEAF
TRBJ1-2 TRBV19 ASSIMTGAYGYT
TRBJ2-1 TRBV9 ASSVTPIAGGPSNEQF
TRBJ1-5 TRBV30 PWSPGVDLLQPQH
TRBJ2-5 TRBV29-1 SVVRLADLQETQY
TRBJ1-2 TRBV6-5 ASSKGQGIYGYT
TRBJ1-1 TRBV2 ASSRGARANLSGANTEAF
TRBJ2-7 TRBV7-9 SSSLAQGKSYEQY
TRBJ1-4 TRBV25-1 ASSEWGANEKLF
TRBJ1-1 TRBV19 ASTTLAGLGTEAF
TRBJ1-4 TRBV30 AFGQGRGKTV
TRBJ1-3 TRBV2 ASSGTTVRSGNTIY
TRBJ2-3 TRBV5-1 ASRGWRTTDTQY
TRBJ2-7 TRBV27 ASGLFSYEQY
TRBJ2-7 TRBV6-5 ASSYGPPGAYEQY
TRBJ1-2 TRBV6-1 ASSEWAGGAVHGYT
TRBJ1-2 TRBV2 ASRSSGGKDYGYP
TRBJ2-7 TRBV2 ASRRQGHEQY
TRBJ2-7 TRBV4-2 ASSQLSPNTYEQY
TRBJ1-2 TRBV30 AWSYAGGGYT